This TCR beta chain was recovered during a study of early T cells in non-severe SARS-CoV-2 infection (dated by TCRdb to the early 2020s). For the wider study: Bulk RNA from unsorted whole blood was used for TCR sequencing, so alpha and beta chains could not be paired.

Libraries were built with 5' RACE. Sequencing instrument: NextSeq 500. Unique molecular identifiers were attached to individual cDNA molecules in the TCR library protocol so that sequencing error and PCR bias could be corrected. TCR alpha and beta chains were both sequenced, and the abundances of alpha and beta sequences in each sample were closely correlated with each other. As for the original processing: Decombinator V4 was used to annotate the V gene, J gene and CDR3 of the TCR sequences. TCRs were defined as expanded if a significant change between any two time points was detected under a Poisson model with p below 0.0001. Abundances of TCRs were expressed as counts per million after normalisation to the total number of TCRs sequenced in each sample. MAIT TCRs were defined by TRAV1-2 paired with TRAJ12, TRAJ20 or TRAJ33, and iNKT TCRs by TRAV10 paired with TRAJ18. VDJdb, accessed 1 November 2021, was searched for CMV, EBV and SARS-CoV-2 annotated TCRs, excluding TCRs annotated for multiple antigens. TCRdb reanalyzed the raw reads on its own, using fastp at Q25 for trimming and MiXCR for clone calling, and kept in-frame beta chains. Rows with a matching CDR3 protein are joined into one entry that keeps the most common DNA and genes. The authors' filters were not applied to this entry. This sample has some 28,000 distinct CDR3 sequences in its table, and 5.8% of those were observed once. Together, the top ten hold more than 4.5% of the sample.

CDR1 and CDR2 are drawn from the germline V gene: LGHNA, YNFKEQ. Trimming costs V 1 base and J 8 bases, and their ends lie 11 bases apart. The CDR3 numbers 13 residues from cysteine through phenylalanine. The retained sequence is limited to the CDR3, 39 bases, with the frame set at the first base. Overall study results and their limits: Matching against VDJdb was skewed toward anti-spike CD8 responses, likely underestimated virus-specific expansions, and missed private and CD4 specificities.

There are many counts of this clonotype. Its recognized antigen is unknown. Base qualities are not at hand, and no much larger clone is one base apart. A case-control design nested within a healthcare worker cohort in London, UK, was used, with weekly nasopharyngeal swab PCR tests and blood sampling performed. Healthcare workers were enrolled in the week of the UK lockdown, from 23 to 31 March 2020, and were followed every week for up to roughly 16 weeks. Source material: whole blood. This clonotype originated in an adult who was a healthcare worker with PCR-confirmed SARS-CoV-2 infection or an uninfected control (not recorded which). In this chain, TRBV4-2 is recombined with TRBJ1-2; the D gene assignment is ambiguous. The DNA sequence is given as TGTGCCAGCAGCCAAGTCACAAGCCCCGGCTACACCTTC. This translates into CASSQVTSPGYTF.